The 18 T cell receptor beta chains below come from one sample, sequenced in a study of shared clonotypes between healthy human individuals. The method was immunoSEQ multiplex PCR; TCRdb's version includes in-frame clones alone and lacks a portion of them. The data contain approximately 2.3 million clones, more than 85% of them singletons. Source material: naive CD4+ T cells from PBMCs. Subset reported: CD45RA+ positively selected. These receptor sequences come from a man aged 18-30 years in good health. Some clones in this sample may be carry-over from other donors' samples.

The chain uses TRBV4-1 and TRBJ2-1; 11 bases line up with TRBD2. Germline CDR1 and CDR2: MGHRA and YSYEKL. J was trimmed by 10 bases and V by 4 bases; bases with no gene match: 12. The CDR3 consists of 16 residues. The CDR3 DNA reads as TGCGCCAGCAGCCGACTTCCGGGACTAGCGGAAAGAGAGCAGTTCTTC. This sequence encodes CASSRLPGLAEREQFF.

The chain combines TRBV18 with TRBJ2-1; weak D call: TRBD2 (5 bases). Germline CDR1 reads KGHSH; CDR2 reads LQKENI. V gave up 0 bases and J gave up 0 bases, with 9 bases separating them. This CDR3 has 16 amino acids. The DNA of the CDR3 is TGTGCCAGCTCACCACCGCCAGCGGCCTCCTACAATGAGCAGTTCTTC. The encoded protein is CASSPPPAASYNEQFF.

J is TRBJ1-4 and V is TRBV6-6, with 9 bases fitting TRBD1. The CDR3 consists of 14 residues. From germline, CDR1 is MNHNY and CDR2 SVGAGI (reference sequence). Unmatched junction bases numbered 5, after V lost 5 bases and J lost 7 bases. CDR3 sequence (DNA): TGTGCCAGCAGTCGACAGGGGGAACGTGAAAAACTGTTTTTT. It specifies CASSRQGEREKLFF.

This clone appeared a few times. The V gene is TRBV4-3, the J gene TRBJ1-1, with 8 bases that match TRBD1. Germline trimming cut 4 bases from V and 1 base from J; bases unmatched to any gene: 5. Per germline, CDR1 LGHNA and CDR2 YSLEER. This CDR3 has 15 amino acids. CDR3: CASSPSTGANTEAFF. The CDR3 coding sequence is TGCGCCAGCAGCCCCTCGACAGGGGCGAACACTGAAGCTTTCTTT.

This rearrangement joins TRBV28 to TRBJ2-5, with a tentative D call TRBD2 (6 bases). V shed 5 bases and J shed 1 base, with 17 bases lying between them. Germline loops: CDR1 MDHEN, CDR2 SYDVKM. The CDR3 sequence is 16 residues long. The CDR3 region has the DNA TGTGCCAGCAGTATGTCTATAGCGGTAAGCCAAGAGACCCAGTACTTC. This translates into CASSMSIAVSQETQYF.

This clone showed up just once. The chain combines TRBV6-1 with TRBJ1-2, with D possibly TRBD1 on 5 matching bases. V was cut by 7 bases and J by 3 bases, with 12 bases left in between. Germline V gives CDR1 MNHNS, CDR2 SASEGT. The CDR3 extends over 13 amino acids. The CDR3 sequence is CASTSGRYYGYTF. DNA for the CDR3: TGTGCCAGCACGTCAGGGAGATACTATGGCTACACCTTC.

The sample holds one count of this clone. In DNA, the CDR3 is TGTGCCACGCGACGAGGGTGGGGTGGCACAGATACGCAGTATTTT. Its protein product is CATRRGWGGTDTQYF. The chain joins TRBV19 to TRBJ2-3, with a tentative D call TRBD2 (5 bases). The germline V gene has CDR1 LNHDA and CDR2 SQIVND (reference sequence). This CDR3 has 15 amino acids. The V and J ends lost 10 bases and 1 base respectively, with 18 bases between them.

The chain carries TRBV5-1 and TRBJ2-5; 10 bases are shared with TRBD1. Trimming removed 0 bases from V and 5 bases from J; junction bases left unmatched: 4. Germline V gene sequence: CDR1 SGHRS, CDR2 YFSETQ. The CDR3 sequence is 15 residues long. This chain's CDR3 is CASSLEGQGWETQYF. The DNA for the CDR3 is TGCGCCAGCAGCTTGGAGGGACAGGGGTGGGAGACCCAGTACTTC.

The V call is TRBV10-3, the J call TRBJ2-5, with 7 positions matching TRBD2. Germline lookup yields CDR1 ENHRY and CDR2 SYGVKD. This CDR3 region has 15 residues. V gave up 4 bases and J gave up 3 bases; unmatched junction bases: 8. For the CDR3, the DNA is TGTGCCATCAGTGCAGAGGCTAGCGGAAAAGAGACCCAGTACTTC. Translating it yields CAISAEASGKETQYF.

This chain links TRBV28 with TRBJ2-7; D is unclear. The CDR3 totals 12 residues. Germline lookup yields CDR1 MDHEN and CDR2 SYDVKM. V was clipped by 7 bases and J by 5 bases, with 12 bases between them. CDR3 nucleotide sequence: TGTGCCAGCAACCCCGGTCGCCACGAGCAGTACTTC. This encodes CASNPGRHEQYF.

DNA for the CDR3: TGTGCCAGCTCACCTTCGGTCAGTGGAAACACCGGGGAGCTGTTTTTT. This codes for CASSPSVSGNTGELFF. The chain couples TRBV18 to TRBJ2-2; D ambiguous. Trimming shortened V by 3 bases and J by 2 bases, and 13 bases separated the two germline ends. CDR3 length equals 16 residues. From germline, CDR1 is KGHSH and CDR2 LQKENI.

The chain uses TRBV6-1 and TRBJ2-1; TRBD1 aligns across 7 bases. Germline CDR1 is MNHNS and CDR2 is SASEGT. The junction had 15 bases not matched to a gene; V was cut back by 6 bases and J by 10 bases. The CDR3 has 15 residues. The CDR3 here is CASRRDRESFREQFF. The CDR3 DNA reads as TGTGCCAGCAGGAGAGACAGGGAATCCTTTCGGGAGCAGTTCTTC.

This clone was picked up one time. The rearrangement links TRBV7-2 to TRBJ1-3; D unresolved. The germline CDR1 and CDR2 sequences are SGHTA and FQGNSA. The CDR3 runs 15 residues. The V end was cut by 1 base, the J end by 0 bases, with 7 bases between. The CDR3 DNA is TGTGCCAGCAGCTTAGTATCCCCCTCTGGAAACACCATATATTTT. Amino acids: CASSLVSPSGNTIYF.

The chain's CDR3 is CASSTLGSGNTIYF. CDR3 in DNA: TGTGCCAGTAGCACACTCGGCTCTGGAAACACCATATATTTT. The chain recombines TRBV19 with TRBJ1-3; D not certain. Trimming pared 6 bases from V and 0 bases from J, leaving 9 bases between. Looked up from germline, CDR1 is LNHDA and CDR2 is SQIVND (reference sequence). The CDR3 is made up of 14 amino acids.

Concerning this clone: The same CDR3 can be traced to other DNA sequences in this sample. This chain's CDR3 is CASSFSGANTGELFF. The CDR3 DNA sequence: TGCGCCAGCAGCTTTTCGGGAGCGAACACCGGGGAGCTGTTTTTT. The chain has TRBV5-1 and TRBJ2-2; D possibly corresponds to TRBD2 (6 bases). V was trimmed by 2 bases and J by 0 bases, leaving 8 bases between them. This CDR3 spans 15 amino acids. Germline V gene data show CDR1 as SGHRS and CDR2 as YFSETQ.

This clone occurred once. The chain recombines TRBV5-1 with TRBJ2-3, with D unclear. The CDR3 is 16 residues long. Deletions cut 1 base from V and 3 bases from J, with 15 bases between. From germline, CDR1 is SGHRS and CDR2 YFSETQ. The CDR3 loop is CASSLFLEQSTDTQYF. CDR3 DNA sequence: TGCGCCAGCAGCTTGTTTCTCGAGCAATCGACAGATACGCAGTATTTT.

This clone was detected once. This chain joins TRBV5-1 and TRBJ2-1, with 14 positions matching TRBD2. Germline-derived CDR1 and CDR2 are SGHRS and YFSETQ. The J segment lost 10 bases and the V segment lost 4 bases, leaving 16 bases of the junction unmatched. CDR3 length: 18 amino acids. This chain's CDR3 is CASSRSGTSGRGNFEQFF. CDR3 in DNA: TGCGCCAGCAGCCGTTCCGGGACTAGCGGGAGAGGGAACTTCGAGCAGTTCTTC.

The J gene is TRBJ1-4, the V gene TRBV15; D not resolved. Trimming removed 0 bases at V and 0 bases at J, with 8 bases between. The CDR3 has 16 residues. Looked up from germline, CDR1 is LNHNV and CDR2 is YYDKDF (reference sequence). The CDR3 reads CATSRDLSATNEKLFF. The CDR3 DNA reads TGTGCCACCAGCAGAGATCTTTCCGCAACTAATGAAAAACTGTTTTTT.